The entry below describes one T cell receptor beta chain. Its antigen remains unidentified. This sample was included in a study of graft-versus-host responses after intestinal transplantation. The CDR3 runs 16 residues. Germline V gives CDR1 MNHNS, CDR2 SASEGT. The J segment lost 5 bases and the V segment lost 2 bases, leaving 7 bases of the junction unmatched. Only in-frame clones appear in the TCRdb table, and some are missing; sequencing was by immunoSEQ multiplex PCR. The sample consists of more than 80,000 clones, under 85% of them appearing once. The clonotype was recovered from a human donor who received an intestinal transplant. The source material was unstimulated CD8+ T cells sorted from spleen or lymph node cells, sampled before intestinal transplant. The rearrangement joins TRBV6-1 to TRBJ2-3, with TRBD2 identical over 10 bases. DNA for the CDR3: TGTGCCAGCAGTGAATGGCTAGCGGGAGTGGGAGATACGCAGTATTTT. It encodes CASSEWLAGVGDTQYF.